Presented here are 30 T cell receptor beta chains from one specimen sequenced in a study of T-cell reconstitution after alpha-beta-depleted transplantation in children. Preparation of the TCRbeta library was carried out with unique molecular identifiers. TCRdb analysed the PCR reads with MiXCR anew, one entry per CDR3 protein. The sample includes about 260,000 distinct CDR3 sequences, around 7.5% of them seen just once. This specimen was PBMCs, mostly from graft donor cells, taken 180 days after TCRalphabeta/CD19-depleted stem cell transplant. The source is a male patient under 18 who had a stem cell transplant for acute lymphoblastic leukemia, so the T cells may come from the graft donor.

This clonotype was seen many times. This chain uses TRBV4-2 with TRBJ2-1; 12 bases align to TRBD2. Per the germline V gene, CDR1 is LGHNA and CDR2 is YNFKEQ. The CDR3 extends over 18 amino acids. The J segment lost 8 bases and the V segment lost 0 bases, leaving 11 bases of the junction unmatched. The CDR3 DNA follows: TGTGCCAGCAGCCAAGAACACCCCGGGCTAGCGGGGGGGCATGAGCAGTTCTTC. This sequence encodes CASSQEHPGLAGGHEQFF.

This clonotype appeared many times. The chain employs TRBV20-1 and TRBJ2-2, with D uncertain. V was clipped by 3 bases and J by 7 bases, with 6 bases between them. CDR3 length: 11 residues. Germline values: CDR1 DFQATT, CDR2 SNEGSKA (reference sequence). The CDR3: CSASGNGELFF. The CDR3 bases are TGCAGTGCTAGTGGGAACGGGGAGCTGTTTTTT.

In the case of this clonotype: A much larger clone differs from this one at a single base, so this may be a read error. The chain is built from TRBV6-6 and TRBJ1-2; no definite D call. The CDR3 loop spans 10 amino acids. V was shortened by 8 bases and J by 5 bases, with 6 bases between the two germline ends. In germline, CDR1 is MNHNY, CDR2 SVGAGI (reference sequence). CDR3 amino acids: CASADYGYTF. The CDR3 bases are TGTGCCAGCGCAGATTATGGCTACACCTTC.

This clonotype was picked up a small number of times. The chain couples TRBV12-3 or TRBV12-4 to TRBJ2-7; D not resolved. Between the trimmed V and J ends, which lost 4 bases and 0 bases, there was a span of 16 bases. The CDR3 totals 16 residues. CDR3: CASSSSPLSSSYEQYF. The CDR3 DNA follows: TGTGCCAGCAGTTCTTCCCCCCTTTCGAGCTCCTACGAGCAGTACTTC.

Comments on this clonotype: This may be a read error: a much more frequent sequence differs by one nucleotide. The rearrangement links TRBV27 to TRBJ2-1, with D hard to call. The germline CDR1 and CDR2 sequences are MNHEY and SMNVEV (reference sequence). The V gene lost 8 bases and the J gene lost 12 bases, with 14 bases spanning the gap. The CDR3 is 11 residues long. The CDR3 nucleotides read TGTGCCAGCGGGGTGGGATGGGGGCAGTTCTTC. As protein: CASGVGWGQFF.

This clonotype was recorded at least ten times. This chain uses TRBV10-3 with TRBJ1-2; D is unresolved. The germline V and J ends were trimmed by 5 bases and 6 bases, with 19 bases remaining between them. Germline V gene lookup returns CDR1 ENHRY and CDR2 SYGVKD. The CDR3 runs 15 residues. In nucleotides, the CDR3 is TGTGCCATCAGTCGGCCAACGGTTCGGCTAGATGGCTACACCTTC. It specifies CAISRPTVRLDGYTF.

This clonotype was observed many times. The gene calls are TRBV28 and TRBJ2-5, with a tentative D call TRBD2 (5 bases). CDR1 MDHEN and CDR2 SYDVKM come from the germline V gene. CDR3 length: 16 amino acids. V lost 3 bases to trimming and J lost 3 bases, with 17 bases between them. The CDR3 DNA follows: TGTGCCAGCAGTTTCCCCTTAAGAGGGTGGGAAGAGACCCAGTACTTC. It is translated as CASSFPLRGWEETQYF.

This clonotype was recorded many times. The V call is TRBV21-1, the J call TRBJ1-6; TRBD1, the table's D call, was not compared with the DNA. TRBV21-1 is assigned pseudogene status. The CDR3 loop spans 20 amino acids. CDR3 DNA: TGTGCCAGCAGCAAAGGCTCAATCGACCGGGACAGTCACCCAAATTCACCCCTCCACTTT. This translates into CASSKGSIDRDSHPNSPLHF.

This clonotype is deemed medium-sized. This sequence joins TRBV11-2 and TRBJ2-3; TRBD2 matches at 7 bases. Germline values: CDR1 SGHAT, CDR2 FQNNGV. The CDR3 is made up of 15 amino acids. J was trimmed by 4 bases and V by 4 bases; bases with no gene match: 8. Here the CDR3 reads CASSSTAGDSDTQYF. The CDR3 region has the DNA TGTGCCAGCAGCTCCACCGCGGGGGATTCAGATACGCAGTATTTT.

This clonotype came up many times. The chain has TRBV4-2 and TRBJ2-5, with 8 bases lining up with TRBD2. This CDR3 contains 16 residues. V gave up 1 base and J gave up 9 bases; unmatched junction bases: 13. Germline V CDR1 and CDR2: LGHNA, YNFKEQ. This chain's CDR3 is CASSQGQREWGGAQYF. CDR3 sequence (DNA): TGTGCCAGCAGCCAAGGGCAGCGGGAGTGGGGGGGGGCCCAGTACTTC.

This clonotype was observed many times. The chain carries TRBV25-1 and TRBJ2-1; D call uncertain. The CDR3 has 13 amino acids. Per germline, CDR1 MGHDK and CDR2 SYGVNS. V was clipped by 8 bases and J by 5 bases, with 13 bases between them. In DNA, the CDR3 is TGTGCCAGCCCAGGTGGCTGGGACAATGAGCAGTTCTTC. This codes for CASPGGWDNEQFF. Based on the CDR3 plus reference TRBV25-1 and TRBJ2-1, the full variable domain is EADIYQTPRYLVIGTGKKITLECSQTMGHDKMYWYQQDPGMELHLIHYSYGVNSTEKGDLSSESTVSRIRTEHFPLTLESARPSHTSQYLCASPGGWDNEQFFGPGTRLTVL.

This clonotype was observed many times. This chain connects TRBV5-5 to TRBJ1-5, with D tentatively TRBD1 (5 bases). The CDR3 runs to 14 residues. The V gene lost 2 bases and the J gene lost 5 bases, with 11 bases spanning the gap. CDR1 is SGHKS and CDR2 is YYEKEE in the germline V gene (reference sequence). In DNA, the CDR3 is TGTGCCAGCAGCTTCCCGGGACCGCATCAGCCCCAGCATTTT. It is translated as CASSFPGPHQPQHF.

The genes are TRBV15 and TRBJ2-2; a possible D gene is TRBD1 (5 bases). Germline V lookup: CDR1 LNHNV, CDR2 YYDKDF (reference sequence). Trimming removed 0 bases at V and 7 bases at J, with 12 bases between. The CDR3 loop spans 15 amino acids. CDR3: CATSRDRARSGELFF. The CDR3 nucleotides are TGTGCCACCAGCAGAGACAGGGCCCGGAGCGGGGAGCTGTTTTTT.

This clonotype came up many times. The chain employs TRBV7-2 and TRBJ1-1; D perhaps matches TRBD1 (5 bases). This CDR3 is built from 16 residues. Per the germline V gene, CDR1 is SGHTA and CDR2 is FQGNSA. V lost 2 bases and J lost 1, with 14 bases in between. The CDR3 protein is CASSLSWGLGNTEAFF. DNA for the CDR3: TGTGCCAGCAGCTTAAGCTGGGGGTTAGGGAACACTGAAGCTTTCTTT.

Ten or more counts support this clonotype. The J gene is TRBJ1-2, the V gene TRBV6-1; D perhaps matches TRBD1 (6 bases). Germline CDR1 is MNHNS and CDR2 is SASEGT. The CDR3 spans 15 residues. Trimming pared 7 bases from V and 4 bases from J, leaving 19 bases between. The CDR3 region is CASTLLPDSFYGYTF. In nucleotides, the CDR3 is TGTGCCAGCACCCTCCTTCCGGACAGCTTCTATGGCTACACCTTC.

This clonotype was observed many times. CDR3 region: CAISEPQGAAAFF. The CDR3 DNA follows: TGTGCCATCAGTGAGCCCCAGGGGGCCGCGGCTTTCTTT. The chain uses TRBV10-3 and TRBJ1-1; 8 bases are shared with TRBD1. Germline values: CDR1 ENHRY, CDR2 SYGVKD. The ends lost 2 bases at V and 11 bases at J; junction bases unmatched: 7. The length of the CDR3 is 13 residues.

This clonotype was counted many times. The chain recombines TRBV7-2 with TRBJ1-2; no definite D call. CDR1 is SGHTA, CDR2 FQGNSA, per germline. The V end was cut by 1 base, the J end by 7 bases, with 10 bases between. The CDR3 consists of 13 residues. CDR3 region: CASSLGPRVGYTF. As DNA, the CDR3 is TGTGCCAGCAGCTTAGGGCCCCGGGTTGGCTACACCTTC. The full variable domain, its missing parts supplied by reference TRBV7-2 and TRBJ1-2, is GAGVSQSPSNKVTEKGKDVELRCDPISGHTALYWYRQSLGQGLEFLIYFQGNSAPDKSGLPSDRFSAERTGGSVSTLTIQRTQQEDSAVYLCASSLGPRVGYTFGSGTRLTVV.

In its sample, this clonotype was seen many times. V gene TRBV29-1 combines with J gene TRBJ2-1; 10 positions match TRBD2. The CDR3 consists of 13 residues. Germline lookup yields CDR1 SQVTM and CDR2 ANQGSEA. CDR3 sequence (DNA): TGCAGTTTCCTCGGTACTAGCGGGACCGAGCAGTTCTTC. Translated: CSFLGTSGTEQFF.

Comment on this clonotype: A much larger clone differs by one base, so this may be a read error. The genes are TRBV29-1 and TRBJ1-2; D unclear. Trimming took 0 bases from V and 5 from J, leaving 10 bases between them. The germline gives CDR1 SQVTM, CDR2 ANQGSEA. The CDR3 consists of 13 residues. CDR3 nucleotide sequence: TGCAGCGTTGAAGAAGGCATGCAGTATGGCTACACCTTC. It is translated as CSVEEGMQYGYTF.

This chain joins TRBV19 and TRBJ1-5, with TRBD1 matching over 8 bases. V was pared by 6 bases and J by 4 bases, with 8 bases of the junction left unmatched. The CDR3 covers 15 residues. The germline CDR1 and CDR2 sequences are LNHDA and SQIVND (reference sequence). CDR3 bases: TGTGCCAGTAGAACACAGGGGGGGACAAATCAGCCCCAGCATTTT. As protein: CASRTQGGTNQPQHF.

This clonotype was counted ten times or more. V is TRBV7-2 and J is TRBJ1-2, with 7 bases aligning to TRBD1. The germline gives CDR1 SGHTA, CDR2 FQGNSA. This CDR3 comprises 17 residues. Trimming cost V 1 base and J 5 bases; bases outside gene matches: 13. The CDR3 sequence is CASSLGPLGQPKYGYTF. The CDR3 DNA is TGTGCCAGCAGCTTAGGGCCCTTGGGACAGCCGAAGTATGGCTACACCTTC.

A word on this clonotype: With a much larger clone just one base away, this may be a read error. The chain is built from TRBV7-2 and TRBJ2-7; 7 bases match TRBD2. The V gene's germline CDR1 is SGHTA and CDR2 FQGNSA. The CDR3 consists of 17 residues. CDR3 residues: CASSLGVGGRWAYDQYF. CDR3 DNA sequence: TGTGCCAGCAGCTTAGGGGTCGGCGGGAGATGGGCCTACGACCAGTACTTC.

This clonotype appeared many times. This sequence joins TRBV6-5 and TRBJ1-6; D unclear. This CDR3 spans 15 amino acids. Per the germline V gene, CDR1 is MNHEY and CDR2 is SVGAGI. V was cut by 0 bases and J by 8 bases, with 11 bases left in between. The CDR3 loop reads CASSYSKKGYSPLHF. CDR3 sequence (DNA): TGTGCCAGCAGTTACTCGAAGAAGGGTTATTCACCCCTCCACTTT.

In the case of this clonotype: A single base separates this from a much larger clone, so it may be a read error. Here the CDR3 reads CASGGQRGTEAFF. DNA for the CDR3: TGTGCCAGTGGGGGACAGCGGGGCACTGAAGCTTTCTTT. This chain uses TRBV19 with TRBJ1-1; TRBD1 aligns across 7 bases. V lost 8 bases to trimming and J lost 4 bases; unmatched junction nucleotides: 7. Germline V gives CDR1 LNHDA, CDR2 SQIVND (reference sequence). The CDR3 runs 13 residues.

This clonotype was seen many times. The rearrangement joins TRBV5-5 to TRBJ1-5; 7 bases match TRBD1. Germline CDR1 reads SGHKS; CDR2 reads YYEKEE (reference sequence). The length of the CDR3 is 17 residues. V gave up 0 bases and J gave up 6 bases; unmatched junction bases: 12. The CDR3 DNA sequence: TGTGCCAGCAGCTTGGGGGGGGCGGCAGGGGGGAGTCAGCCCCAGCATTTT. Translating gives CASSLGGAAGGSQPQHF.

This clonotype was seen only a few times. The V call is TRBV21-1, the J call TRBJ2-7; the table's D call TRBD1 went unverified against the DNA. TRBV21-1 is listed as a pseudogene. This CDR3 has 17 amino acids. The CDR3 loop reads CASSPRPLTGCGYEQYF. CDR3 coding DNA: TGTGCCAGCAGCCCTCGGCCGCTTACAGGGTGCGGGTACGAGCAGTACTTC.

In this sample, this clonotype turned up many times. The gene calls are TRBV5-1 and TRBJ2-7; TRBD1 agrees at 8 bases. The CDR3 totals 14 residues. Germline loops: CDR1 SGHRS, CDR2 YFSETQ. After removal of 3 bases from V and 2 bases from J, the junction contained 4 bases not matched to a gene. The CDR3 DNA reads as TGCGCCAGCAGCTCCGGGACAGGAGCCTACGAGCAGTACTTC. Translated: CASSSGTGAYEQYF.

With respect to this clonotype: A read error may account for a junction end that differs from germline. The chain is built from TRBV7-9 and TRBJ1-2, with TRBD1 matching over 7 bases. The CDR3 totals 15 residues. Germline CDR1 is SEHNR and CDR2 is FQNEAQ (reference sequence). The CDR3 DNA follows: TGTGCCAGCACCTTAGAGACAGGGCTTAACTATGGCTACACCTTC. Protein product: CASTLETGLNYGYTF.

This clonotype was counted at least ten times. This rearrangement joins TRBV24-1 to TRBJ2-5, with 8 bases matching TRBD2. CDR1 KGHDR and CDR2 SFDVKD come from the germline V gene. CDR3 length equals 16 residues. V lost 4 bases and J lost 0; bases outside the gene matches: 6. The CDR3 reads CATSDPGREDQETQYF. The DNA of the CDR3 is TGTGCCACCAGTGACCCCGGGCGGGAGGACCAAGAGACCCAGTACTTC.

Ten or more counts support this clonotype. V is TRBV5-6 and J is TRBJ2-2; 7 bases match TRBD1. The CDR3 loop spans 14 amino acids. The germline V gene has CDR1 SGHDT and CDR2 YYEEEE. V lost 4 bases to trimming and J lost 7 bases; unmatched junction nucleotides: 7. The CDR3 DNA reads as TGTGCCAGCAGCCGTGGGACAGTCCACGGGGAGCTGTTTTTT. It encodes CASSRGTVHGELFF.